The TCR beta chain described here comes from a study of cytomegalovirus exposure and HLA in healthy donors. Study observations and caveats: In vitro confirmation showed three CMV-associated chains to be CMV antigen specific. For cytomegalovirus status, the classifier reportedly gave diagnoses with high specificity and sensitivity. In a later analysis, several top co-occurrence clusters appeared linked to parvovirus B19, influenza, CMV and Epstein-Barr virus.

The PCR employed 60 Vbeta primers together with 13 Jbeta primers. Libraries were prepared by immunoSEQ multiplex PCR; TCRdb keeps only in-frame clonotypes and omits some of them. This listing includes 100,000 to 150,000 clones. There are 19 residues in the CDR3. Worth noting for this clone: The antigen is undetermined.

The gene calls are TRBV21-1 and TRBJ2-7; TRBD1 reflects the table's D call only, with no check against the DNA. TRBV21-1 is a known pseudogene. The sequenced sample was PBMCs. The sequence was collected from a man in his forties or fifties in good health and CMV-seronegative. The CDR3: CASSMVRQGRACLSREQYF. The CDR3 DNA is TGTGCCAGCAGCATGGTAAGACAGGGGCGGGCTTGCCTCTCCCGCGAGCAGTACTTC.